One sample yielded the 4 T cell receptor beta chains listed below, sequenced in a study of T cells in Graves' hyperthyroidism and ophthalmopathy. RNA transcripts served as the template for amplifying TCR beta CDR3 regions. First-round RT-PCR with HTBI primers amplified the TCR CDR3 region. TCRdb passed the multiplex PCR reads through MiXCR, listing each CDR3 protein once. The sample lists about 420,000 distinct CDR3 sequences, approximately 15% occurring once. Sequencing was done on a sample of blood. These receptors originate from a woman aged 18-29 years with Graves' hyperthyroidism.

The sample holds many counts of this clonotype. The V gene is TRBV18, the J gene TRBJ1-1; D ambiguous. Germline V CDR1 and CDR2: KGHSH, LQKENI. The CDR3 has 12 residues. With 6 bases removed from V and 11 bases from J, the gap between germline ends came to 16 bases. The CDR3, as DNA: TGTGCCAGCTCGCCCCAGGAGGCGGAGGCTTTCTTT. Translated: CASSPQEAEAFF.

This clonotype was detected ten times or more. The V call is TRBV9, the J call TRBJ2-2; a possible D gene is TRBD2 (6 bases). Deletions cut 0 bases from V and 6 bases from J, with 9 bases between. In germline, CDR1 is SGDLS, CDR2 YYNGEE. This CDR3 comprises 14 residues. The CDR3 bases are TGTGCCAGCAGCGTAGAGGGCGGGGCCGGGGAGCTGTTTTTT. Residues: CASSVEGGAGELFF.

The sample holds many counts of this clonotype. The gene calls are TRBV5-1 and TRBJ2-3; TRBD2 matches 7 bases. V shed 0 bases, J shed 5 bases, and the junction held 0 bases outside the gene matches. CDR1 SGHRS and CDR2 YFSETQ come from the germline V gene. This CDR3 has 13 amino acids. The CDR3 region has the DNA TGCGCCAGCAGCTTGGGGACTAGAGATACGCAGTATTTT. This translates into CASSLGTRDTQYF.

This clonotype was recorded a few times. The chain links TRBV5-5 to TRBJ2-7; 10 positions match TRBD2. V was clipped by 6 bases and J by 1 base; unmatched bases: 13. The V gene's germline CDR1 is SGHKS and CDR2 YYEKEE (reference sequence). This CDR3 contains 17 residues. CDR3 nucleotide sequence: TGTGCCAGCACCTGGTTAGCGGGAGGTTTTCGGTCCTACGAGCAGTACTTC. It encodes CASTWLAGGFRSYEQYF. Filled out from reference TRBV5-5 and TRBJ2-7, the complete variable domain reads DAGVTQSPTHLIKTRGQQVTLRCSPISGHKSVSWYQQVLGQGPQFIFQYYEKEERGRGNFPDRFSARQFPNYSSELNVNALLLGDSALYLCASTWLAGGFRSYEQYFGPGTRLTVT.